This T cell receptor (beta chain) was documented in a study of blood T cell repertoires in COVID-19. Study at large: COVID-19 samples, acute and convalescent, were from the United States, Italy and Spain. Sources were T cells, B-cell-depleted T cells, or PBMCs; the material itself was cDNA or gDNA.

Authors' analysis steps: Estimates of nucleated cell counts were drawn from the amplification of reference gene primers. Here immunoSEQ multiplex PCR was the method, and the copy in TCRdb shows in-frame clones only, minus some. The D gene and trimming were derived from the DNA, and the V and J assignments and clone size from that table. The sample lists some 11,000 clones; 80% to 90% were seen once. The sample comprised peripheral blood. The source of this sequence is a woman aged 55-75 years with acute or convalescent COVID-19.

In DNA, the CDR3 is TGCGCCAGCAGCTTGGATACAACCTACGAGCAGTACTTC. It yields the protein CASSLDTTYEQYF. This chain connects TRBV5-1 to TRBJ2-7; D is undetermined. The CDR3 totals 13 residues. Germline CDR1 and CDR2: SGHRS and YFSETQ. Trimming left V 0 bases short and J 2 bases short, with 6 bases between.